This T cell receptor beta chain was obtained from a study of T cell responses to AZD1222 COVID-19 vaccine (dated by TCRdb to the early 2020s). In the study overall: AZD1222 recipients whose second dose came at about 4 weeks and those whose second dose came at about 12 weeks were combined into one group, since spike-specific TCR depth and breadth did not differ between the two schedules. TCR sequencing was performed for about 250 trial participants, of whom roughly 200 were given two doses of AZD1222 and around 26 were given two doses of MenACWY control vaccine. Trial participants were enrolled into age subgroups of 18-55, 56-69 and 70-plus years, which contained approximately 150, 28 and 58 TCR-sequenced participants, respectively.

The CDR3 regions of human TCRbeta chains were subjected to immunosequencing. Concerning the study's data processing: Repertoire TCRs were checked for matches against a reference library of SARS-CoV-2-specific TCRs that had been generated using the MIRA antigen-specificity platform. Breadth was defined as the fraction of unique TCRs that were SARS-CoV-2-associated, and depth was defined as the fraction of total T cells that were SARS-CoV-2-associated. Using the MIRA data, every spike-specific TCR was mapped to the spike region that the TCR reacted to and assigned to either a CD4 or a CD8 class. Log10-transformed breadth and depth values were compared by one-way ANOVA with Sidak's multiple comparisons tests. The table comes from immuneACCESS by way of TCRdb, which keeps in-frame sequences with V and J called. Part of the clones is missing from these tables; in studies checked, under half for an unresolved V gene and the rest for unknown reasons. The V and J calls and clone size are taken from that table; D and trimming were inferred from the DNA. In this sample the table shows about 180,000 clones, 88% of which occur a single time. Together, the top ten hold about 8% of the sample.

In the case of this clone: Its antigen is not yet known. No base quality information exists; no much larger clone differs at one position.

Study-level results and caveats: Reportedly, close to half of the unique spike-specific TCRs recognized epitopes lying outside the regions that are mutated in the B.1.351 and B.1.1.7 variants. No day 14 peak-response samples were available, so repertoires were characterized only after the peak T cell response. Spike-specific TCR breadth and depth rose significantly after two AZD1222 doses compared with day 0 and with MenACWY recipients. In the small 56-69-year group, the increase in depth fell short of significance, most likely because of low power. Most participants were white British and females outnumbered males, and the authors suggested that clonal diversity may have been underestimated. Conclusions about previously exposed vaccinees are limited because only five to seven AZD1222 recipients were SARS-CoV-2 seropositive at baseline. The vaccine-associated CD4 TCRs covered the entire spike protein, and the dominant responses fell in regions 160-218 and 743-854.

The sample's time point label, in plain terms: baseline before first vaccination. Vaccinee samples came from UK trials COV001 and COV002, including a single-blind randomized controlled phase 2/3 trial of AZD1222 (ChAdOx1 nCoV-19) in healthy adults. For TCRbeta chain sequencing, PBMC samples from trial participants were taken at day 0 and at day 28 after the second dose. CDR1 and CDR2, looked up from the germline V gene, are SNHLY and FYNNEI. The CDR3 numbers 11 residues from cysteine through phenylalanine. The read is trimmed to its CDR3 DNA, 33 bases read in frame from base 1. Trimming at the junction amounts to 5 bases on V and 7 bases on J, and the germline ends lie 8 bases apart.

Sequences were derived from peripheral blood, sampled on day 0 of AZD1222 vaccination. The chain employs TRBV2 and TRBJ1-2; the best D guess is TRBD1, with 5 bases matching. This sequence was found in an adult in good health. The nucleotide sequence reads TGTGCCAGCAGTCGGGACTCTGGCTACACCTTC. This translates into CASSRDSGYTF.